Following are 8 T cell receptor beta chains from one sample sequenced in a study of response to subunit inactivated influenza vaccine. MiXCR, applied by TCRdb to the RT-PCR reads, yields one record per CDR3 protein. This table holds approximately 530,000 distinct CDR3 sequences, 13% found once. Sequencing was performed on PBMCs from blood, taken around seven weeks after vaccination. The receptors were sampled from a man aged 50 to 59 who received an inactivated influenza vaccine.

Concerning this clonotype: Possible read error: a much larger clone is one base away. The chain uses TRBV29-1 and TRBJ2-7; 8 bases fit TRBD2. Looked up from germline, CDR1 is SQVTM and CDR2 is ANQGSEA. The CDR3 contains 14 residues. V lost 4 bases and J lost 5; bases outside the gene matches: 10. CDR3: CSVGAGGIRNEQYF. CDR3 nucleotide sequence: TGCAGCGTTGGGGCGGGAGGAATTCGGAACGAGCAGTACTTC.

This clonotype occurred a few times. This CDR3 reads CASSPRGGEEQYF. The CDR3 region has the DNA TGTGCCAGCTCACCACGGGGGGGGGAAGAGCAGTACTTC. The chain has TRBV18 and TRBJ2-7, with TRBD2 identical over 7 bases. With V trimmed by 1 base and J by 7 bases, 4 bases remained unmatched. The germline V gene encodes CDR1 KGHSH and CDR2 LQKENI. The CDR3 is 13 residues long.

This clonotype has a handful of counts. The rearrangement uses TRBV12-3 or TRBV12-4 and TRBJ2-2; TRBD2 aligns across 7 bases. The CDR3 covers 17 residues. V trimming: 7 bases; J trimming: 1 base; junction bases outside the gene matches: 12. The CDR3 DNA follows: TGTGCCAGCACCCCAGGAGGGACTACCTGGAACACCGGGGAGCTGTTTTTT. Its protein product is CASTPGGTTWNTGELFF.

CDR3 amino acids: CASSRYVGSAAEAFF. The CDR3 coding sequence is TGTGCCAGCAGCCGCTACGTGGGGTCGGCGGCTGAAGCTTTCTTT. The chain combines TRBV14 with TRBJ1-1; unclear D gene. V gave up 4 bases and J gave up 6 bases, with 18 bases separating them. The CDR3 covers 15 residues. The germline gives CDR1 SGHDN, CDR2 FVKESK.

This clonotype was detected many times. The chain links TRBV5-5 to TRBJ1-1; possibly TRBD1 for D (6 bases). Germline lookup yields CDR1 SGHKS and CDR2 YYEKEE (reference sequence). Deletions cut 0 bases from V and 5 bases from J, with 8 bases between. The length of the CDR3 is 13 residues. CDR3 protein: CASSLGTATEAFF. The CDR3 nucleotides read TGTGCCAGCAGCTTGGGGACAGCTACTGAAGCTTTCTTT.

The J gene is TRBJ2-2, the V gene TRBV7-2, with 9 bases fitting TRBD2. Per germline, CDR1 SGHTA and CDR2 FQGNSA. The CDR3 is 16 residues long. V shed 3 bases and J 3 bases; nucleotides not matched to a gene: 5. The CDR3 nucleotides read TGTGCCAGCAGCTTTATAGCGGGAGCGGACACCGGGGAGCTGTTTTTT. It specifies CASSFIAGADTGELFF.

This clonotype has at least ten counts. The chain couples TRBV4-2 to TRBJ1-2; no reliable D call. V was cut by 4 bases and J by 0 bases, with 12 bases left in between. The CDR3 has 15 residues. Germline CDR1 reads LGHNA; CDR2 reads YNFKEQ. The CDR3 region is CASSREVAANYGYTF. Here the CDR3 DNA reads TGTGCCAGCAGCCGAGAAGTGGCAGCTAACTATGGCTACACCTTC.

This clonotype showed up just a few times. The chain links TRBV20-1 to TRBJ1-2, with D uncertain. CDR1 and CDR2 from the germline V gene are DFQATT and SNEGSKA (reference sequence). V was cut by 4 bases and J by 3 bases, with 15 bases left in between. The length of the CDR3 is 14 residues. CDR3 sequence reads: CSANNRLTDYGYTF. In DNA, the CDR3 is TGCAGTGCTAACAATCGACTGACTGACTATGGCTACACCTTC.